This T cell receptor beta chain was captured by sequencing in a study of response to subunit inactivated influenza vaccine. The germline gives CDR1 DFQATT, CDR2 SNEGSKA (reference sequence). CDR3 size: 15 residues. About this clonotype: Antigen unknown. The junction departs from the called germline gene at one end, perhaps through a read error.

TCRdb reprocessed the RT-PCR reads via MiXCR and lists one record per CDR3 protein. Of roughly 500,000 distinct CDR3 sequences detected, 20% to 25% appear once; the ten largest clones hold 2.5% to 3%. Notes on the study in general: The study's authors posited that every seasonal influenza vaccination enlists few new T cells.

These data are also associated with another study on T cells expressing NK-cell markers. Per that study: UMIs were included in TCR beta cDNA generated by 5'RACE template switching. Sequencing covered eight donors, seven HCMV-seropositive and one seronegative. About 1.0-7.5% of CD8+ T cells in several donors belonged to dominant NKG2C+ clonotypes. The CD3+CD56-NKG2C+ fraction was also led by these clonotypes in several donors.

This chain uses TRBV20-1 with TRBJ2-5; weak D call: TRBD1 (6 bases). The sample was CD4+ T cells sorted from PBMCs, taken 11 to 12 days after vaccination. The sequence was collected from a man in his forties or fifties who received an inactivated influenza vaccine. In DNA, the CDR3 is TGCTGTGCTAGGAGGACAGCGGAGATCCAAGAGACCCAGTACTTC. Residues: CCARRTAEIQETQYF.